Each of the 20 T cell receptor beta chains below was sequenced from the same sample in a study of cytomegalovirus exposure and HLA in healthy donors. The PCR contained 60 Vbeta and 13 Jbeta primers. Clones were sequenced by immunoSEQ multiplex PCR, and TCRdb holds only the in-frame ones, with some missing. The table includes 130,000 to 150,000 clones, roughly 80% detected once. The sample consisted of PBMCs. These receptors were obtained from a young woman in good health and CMV-seronegative.

This clone was recorded at least ten times. The rearrangement uses TRBV2 and TRBJ1-6; TRBD1 matches 7 bases. The CDR3 length is 14 residues. CDR1 SNHLY and CDR2 FYNNEI come from the germline V gene. The trim removed 6 bases at V and 9 bases at J, leaving 8 bases unmatched. CDR3 sequence: CASSYDRESSPLHF. The CDR3 DNA is TGTGCCAGCAGCTACGACAGGGAATCTTCACCCCTCCACTTT.

Concerning this clone itself: The sample contains more than one DNA sequence encoding this CDR3. This chain joins TRBV2 and TRBJ1-2, with D possibly matching TRBD1 (5 bases). Germline assignment: CDR1 SNHLY and CDR2 FYNNEI. The CDR3 covers 13 residues. V lost 4 bases to trimming and J lost 1 base, with 7 bases between them. The CDR3 coding sequence is TGTGCCAGCAGTGTAGACAGTAACTATGGCTACACCTTC. Protein: CASSVDSNYGYTF.

The V call is TRBV5-4, the J call TRBJ1-1, with a weak D call TRBD1 (6 bases). CDR3 size: 15 residues. V gave up 3 bases and J gave up 6 bases, with 18 bases separating them. The germline gives CDR1 SGHNT, CDR2 YYREEE (reference sequence). CDR3 nucleotide sequence: TGTGCCAGCAGCTACCGGGACACGGGTGGACCTGAAGCTTTCTTT. This encodes CASSYRDTGGPEAFF.

V and J are TRBV27 and TRBJ2-2; TRBD2 might be the D (5 bases). Germline V gives CDR1 MNHEY, CDR2 SMNVEV (reference sequence). The V end lost 4 bases, the J end lost 1 base, and 13 bases lay between the germline ends. The CDR3 runs to 16 residues. CDR3 sequence (DNA): TGTGCCAGCAGTTCCTACCCGAGCGGGAACACCGGGGAGCTGTTTTTT. As protein: CASSSYPSGNTGELFF.

The V call is TRBV7-9, the J call TRBJ2-7; D not certain. The CDR3 is made up of 14 amino acids. Germline CDR1 SEHNR, CDR2 FQNEAQ (reference sequence). Trimming cost V 3 bases and J 1 base, with 10 bases left between them. CDR3 region: CASSFFEASYEQYF. Here the CDR3 DNA reads TGTGCCAGCAGCTTCTTTGAAGCTTCCTACGAGCAGTACTTC.

The V and J genes are TRBV2 and TRBJ2-7, with 7 bases fitting TRBD1. The CDR3 loop spans 13 amino acids. Germline V gives CDR1 SNHLY, CDR2 FYNNEI. V was clipped by 4 bases and J by 3 bases; unmatched bases: 3. The DNA for the CDR3 is TGTGCCAGCAGTGCGGGACAGAACTACGAGCAGTACTTC. Translated: CASSAGQNYEQYF.

This clone was recorded only once. The rearrangement links TRBV7-8 to TRBJ2-5; no clear D. The CDR3 consists of 12 residues. Trimming left V 8 bases short and J 4 bases short, with 11 bases between. The germline gives CDR1 SGHVS, CDR2 FQNEAQ. CDR3 region: CASRPATETQYF. The CDR3 DNA reads as TGTGCCAGCCGACCAGCGACAGAGACCCAGTACTTC.

This chain links TRBV5-1 with TRBJ1-6; D ambiguous. Germline CDR1 SGHRS, CDR2 YFSETQ. V was shortened by 4 bases and J by 3 bases, with 14 bases between the two germline ends. The CDR3 consists of 16 residues. As DNA, the CDR3 is TGCGCCAGCAGCCTGGAGCCGGGTCTCTATAATTCACCCCTCCACTTT. The encoded protein is CASSLEPGLYNSPLHF. The full variable domain, in which reference TRBV5-1 and TRBJ1-6 provide the parts outside the CDR3, is KAGVTQTPRYLIKTRGQQVTLSCSPISGHRSVSWYQQTPGQGLQFLFEYFSETQRNKGNFPGRFSGRQFSNSRSEMNVSTLELGDSALYLCASSLEPGLYNSPLHFGNGTRLTVT.

V gene TRBV6-4 combines with J gene TRBJ2-7; TRBD2 aligns across 7 bases. CDR3 length: 13 amino acids. In germline, CDR1 is MRHNA, CDR2 SNTAGT. The junction had 9 bases not matched to a gene; V was cut back by 10 bases and J by 3 bases. The CDR3 sequence is CAIARGGGYEQYF. In nucleotides, the CDR3 is TGTGCCATTGCCCGCGGGGGAGGCTACGAGCAGTACTTC.

The chain couples TRBV11-2 to TRBJ2-1; 13 positions match TRBD2. CDR3 size: 16 residues. J gave up 6 bases and V 1 base, and 3 bases lay outside the gene matches. The germline gives CDR1 SGHAT, CDR2 FQNNGV. The CDR3 loop is CASSLGGLAGTNEQFF. The CDR3 DNA reads TGTGCCAGCAGCTTAGGGGGACTAGCGGGGACCAATGAGCAGTTCTTC.

This chain links TRBV5-1 with TRBJ2-5, with D possibly TRBD1 on 5 matching bases. The V gene lost 4 bases and the J gene lost 3 bases, with 13 bases spanning the gap. Looked up from germline, CDR1 is SGHRS and CDR2 is YFSETQ. The CDR3 loop spans 14 amino acids. The CDR3 nucleotides are TGCGCCAGCAGCCACTCTCAGGGAAAAGAGACCCAGTACTTC. It codes for CASSHSQGKETQYF.

The chain has TRBV19 and TRBJ2-1; 10 positions match TRBD1. CDR1 LNHDA and CDR2 SQIVND come from the germline V gene (reference sequence). Trimming at V came to 4 bases and at J to 4 bases, leaving 7 bases not matched to a gene. This CDR3 is built from 16 residues. Here the CDR3 DNA reads TGTGCCAGTAGTACCCTTTGGGGACAGGGGTACAATGAGCAGTTCTTC. Its protein product is CASSTLWGQGYNEQFF.

With respect to this clone: In the same sample, other DNA sequences code for this CDR3. The chain uses TRBV7-3 and TRBJ1-1; D gene unclear. V shed 3 bases and J shed 1 base, with 9 bases lying between them. CDR3 length: 14 residues. Germline CDR1 is SGHTA and CDR2 is FQGTGA. CDR3 region: CASSLEGSNTEAFF. The CDR3 coding sequence is TGTGCCAGCAGCTTGGAGGGCTCGAACACTGAAGCTTTCTTT.

This rearrangement joins TRBV2 to TRBJ2-2; TRBD1 might be the D (6 bases). V lost 8 bases and J 0 bases, leaving 13 bases between the germline ends. Germline values: CDR1 SNHLY, CDR2 FYNNEI. This CDR3 region has 15 residues. The CDR3 DNA is TGTGCCAGCGCCCAGGGGCGAGCGAACACCGGGGAGCTGTTTTTT. Amino acid sequence: CASAQGRANTGELFF.

The chain recombines TRBV4-1 with TRBJ2-3; D uncertain. Trimming shortened V by 2 bases and J by 3 bases, and 18 bases separated the two germline ends. Germline CDR1 MGHRA, CDR2 YSYEKL. The CDR3 covers 17 residues. CDR3 sequence: CASSQNPVGVRTDTQYF. CDR3 bases: TGCGCCAGCAGCCAAAATCCTGTGGGCGTACGAACAGATACGCAGTATTTT.

This chain connects TRBV6-1 to TRBJ2-2; 7 bases are a match to TRBD1. The CDR3 spans 15 residues. V was pared by 5 bases and J by 2 bases, with 5 bases of the junction left unmatched. The germline V gene encodes CDR1 MNHNS and CDR2 SASEGT. The CDR3 sequence: CASSRGQINTGELFF. CDR3 sequence (DNA): TGTGCCAGCAGTAGGGGACAGATAAACACCGGGGAGCTGTTTTTT.

This clone was counted once. The V gene is TRBV4-1, the J gene TRBJ2-7; 7 nucleotides align to TRBD2. Germline CDR1 and CDR2: MGHRA and YSYEKL. The CDR3 runs 15 residues. Trimming at V came to 0 bases and at J to 7 bases, leaving 9 bases not matched to a gene. CDR3 sequence: CASSQDAGEVGEQYF. DNA for the CDR3: TGCGCCAGCAGCCAAGATGCGGGGGAGGTTGGTGAGCAGTACTTC.

The gene calls are TRBV5-1 and TRBJ2-3, with a weak D call TRBD2 (6 bases). Germline-derived CDR1 and CDR2 are SGHRS and YFSETQ. CDR3 size: 15 residues. V was cut by 3 bases and J by 4 bases, with 15 bases left in between. CDR3 in DNA: TGCGCCAGCAGCTGGGGCAGGAGGGACGCAGATACGCAGTATTTT. Its protein is CASSWGRRDADTQYF. The full variable domain, in which reference TRBV5-1 and TRBJ2-3 provide the parts outside the CDR3, is KAGVTQTPRYLIKTRGQQVTLSCSPISGHRSVSWYQQTPGQGLQFLFEYFSETQRNKGNFPGRFSGRQFSNSRSEMNVSTLELGDSALYLCASSWGRRDADTQYFGPGTRLTVL.

This chain links TRBV19 with TRBJ2-1, with D possibly being TRBD2 (6 bases). V lost 6 bases and J 10 bases, leaving 16 bases between the germline ends. The CDR3 is made up of 13 amino acids. Germline-derived CDR1 and CDR2 are LNHDA and SQIVND (reference sequence). CDR3 sequence (DNA): TGTGCCAGTAGCATTGGGGGGAGAAGGGAGCAGTTCTTC. It is translated as CASSIGGRREQFF.

The rearrangement links TRBV28 to TRBJ2-7, with 8 positions matching TRBD2. With 7 bases clipped from V and 3 bases from J, the junction kept 8 bases outside the gene matches. Germline CDR1 is MDHEN and CDR2 is SYDVKM. The CDR3 extends over 14 amino acids. CDR3 sequence reads: CASNEAGDHYEQYF. CDR3 nucleotides: TGTGCCAGCAACGAAGCGGGGGACCACTACGAGCAGTACTTC.